The text below deals with one T cell receptor (beta chain). This clone occurred a few times. What this receptor recognizes is not known. The input lacks base qualities; no much larger clone sits a single base away. Trimming takes 0 bases from V and 4 bases from J, and the germline ends sit 10 bases apart. The germline V gene yields SGHAT for CDR1 and FQNNGV for CDR2. The CDR3 numbers 15 residues from cysteine through phenylalanine. The CDR3 DNA has 45 bases and is translated from base 1. These data originate in a study of blood T cell repertoires in COVID-19 (dated by TCRdb to between 2020 and 2021). Looking at the study overall: The collaborator samples originated in the United States, Italy and Spain and spanned the acute and convalescent phases of COVID-19. The material from the prospective study consisted of cDNA or gDNA derived from T cells, B-cell-depleted T cells, or PBMCs. Samples came from the ongoing ImmuneRACE study (first 160 participants) plus 1,254 subjects from 6 global collaborators. The repertoires were made available in a free public database intended to serve as a resource for research on the immune response to SARS-CoV-2. The sample metadata nearly always contained a de-identified subject ID, COVID-19 status, age in years and sex. Subjects who had been exposed to COVID-19, were actively infected with it, or had recovered from it provided the deeply sampled blood TCRbeta repertoires that made up the dataset. Where available, HLA class I and class II types were taken from metadata supplied by the sample provider and were not determined by assay-based typing.

Collaborating institutions collected whole blood in K2EDTA tubes following their own protocols. For TCRbeta analysis, collaborators shipped samples as frozen whole blood, isolated PBMCs, or DNA extracted from either of those sample types. TCRbeta CDR3 regions were amplified from genomic DNA by means of the immunoSEQ Assay, a bias-controlled multiplex PCR. Concerning the study's data processing: Nucleated cell counts per sample were estimated from amplification of reference gene primers within the assay. To quantify the absolute abundance of each unique TCRbeta CDR3 rearrangement, sequence reads were collapsed and filtered. Productive Simpson clonality was computed per sample as the square root of Simpson's diversity index over productive rearrangements. Here the immuneACCESS table is served through TCRdb, limited to in-frame sequences with V and J called. Missing clones are a known gap in these copies; in checked studies unresolved V genes cover under half, and the rest lacks a known reason. Clonal size and the V and J genes are those of that table, whereas D and trimming came from the DNA. For this sample the table gives about 70,000 clones, of which 70% to 75% were detected only once. The ten largest clones add up to around 21% of the sample.

Results and caveats for the whole study, not just this receptor: The amount of clinical and demographic metadata varied by source and participant and was provided uncurated.

Recombination connected TRBV11-2 to TRBJ1-5; the D gene is perhaps TRBD1, on 6 matching bases. This sequence was found in a man between 65 and 85 years old with acute or convalescent COVID-19. Sequencing input: peripheral blood. Here is the DNA: TGTGCCAGCAGCTTAGATCGCAGGGGAAATCAGCCCCAGCATTTT. The encoded protein is CASSLDRRGNQPQHF.